Below are 6 T cell receptor beta chains sequenced from a single sample in a study of CD8+ T cells in alopecia areata. Sequencing relied on a cDNA template that was reverse transcribed from extracted RNA. Using immunoSEQ multiplex PCR, the repertoire was profiled, and TCRdb retains in-frame clones only, with some absent. The sample carries 150,000 or so clones, around 47% recorded once. Sequenced input: CD4+ T cells sorted from blood. The origin of the receptors is a human donor with alopecia areata.

The CDR3 sequence is CASSLAAQVRDEQFF. CDR3 in DNA: TGCGCCAGCAGCTTGGCCGCGCAGGTCCGCGATGAGCAGTTCTTC. The chain recombines TRBV5-1 with TRBJ2-1; no definite D call. The germline V gene has CDR1 SGHRS and CDR2 YFSETQ. The CDR3 loop spans 15 amino acids. Trimming removed 0 bases from V and 8 bases from J, with 15 bases in between.

The sample holds a few counts of this clone. The rearrangement uses TRBV5-1 and TRBJ2-5; D is possibly TRBD1 (6 bases). The CDR3 contains 14 residues. Deletions cut 0 bases from V and 4 bases from J, with 10 bases between. Germline V gene data show CDR1 as SGHRS and CDR2 as YFSETQ. The CDR3: CASSLETGGETQYF. The CDR3 DNA follows: TGCGCCAGCAGCTTGGAGACAGGCGGAGAGACCCAGTACTTC. The full variable domain, with the rest looked up from reference TRBV5-1 and TRBJ2-5, is KAGVTQTPRYLIKTRGQQVTLSCSPISGHRSVSWYQQTPGQGLQFLFEYFSETQRNKGNFPGRFSGRQFSNSRSEMNVSTLELGDSALYLCASSLETGGETQYFGPGTRLLVL.

Only a few counts were recorded for this clone. The rearrangement links TRBV19 to TRBJ2-5, with 11 bases fitting TRBD1. Germline V gene lookup returns CDR1 LNHDA and CDR2 SQIVND (reference sequence). The J segment lost 2 bases and the V segment lost 6 bases, leaving 5 bases of the junction unmatched. The CDR3 runs to 15 residues. CDR3 region: CASSPGTGGQETQYF. The CDR3 DNA is TGTGCCAGTAGCCCTGGGACAGGGGGACAAGAGACCCAGTACTTC.

This clone has just one count. The rearrangement joins TRBV5-1 to TRBJ2-2, with TRBD1 matching 7 bases. CDR3 size: 13 residues. Losses at the gene ends were 8 bases for V and 2 bases for J; bases not matched to a gene: 3. The germline CDR1 and CDR2 sequences are SGHRS and YFSETQ. CDR3 bases: TGCGCCAGTACAGGGGTTAACACCGGGGAGCTGTTTTTT. Translating gives CASTGVNTGELFF.

This clone was observed a handful of times. The chain uses TRBV4-1 and TRBJ2-3, with 14 bases lining up with TRBD2. The CDR3 sequence is 17 residues long. V shed 3 bases, J shed 6 bases, and the junction held 8 bases outside the gene matches. From germline, CDR1 is MGHRA and CDR2 YSYEKL. This CDR3 is CASSHTRTSGRLDTQYF. The CDR3 DNA sequence: TGCGCCAGCAGCCATACTCGGACTAGCGGGAGGTTGGATACGCAGTATTTT.

V and J are TRBV20-1 and TRBJ2-1; unclear D gene. Germline V gene data show CDR1 as DFQATT and CDR2 as SNEGSKA (reference sequence). The CDR3 is 11 residues long. The V and J ends lost 6 bases and 9 bases respectively, with 12 bases between them. The CDR3 spells CSAAELVEQFF. For the CDR3, the DNA is TGCAGTGCGGCTGAGTTGGTTGAGCAGTTCTTC.